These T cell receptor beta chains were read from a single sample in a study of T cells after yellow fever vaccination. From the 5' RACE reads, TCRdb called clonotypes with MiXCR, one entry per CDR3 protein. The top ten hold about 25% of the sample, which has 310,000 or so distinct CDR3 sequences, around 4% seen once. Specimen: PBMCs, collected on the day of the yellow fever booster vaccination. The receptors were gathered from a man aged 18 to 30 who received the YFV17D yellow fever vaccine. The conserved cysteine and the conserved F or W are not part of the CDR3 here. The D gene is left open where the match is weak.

SARGPAGAGETQY,TRBD2,TRBV20-1,TRBJ2-5
ASSAWGTGWKGTGELF,TRBD1,TRBV25-1,TRBJ2-2
ASSSPPGDTDTQY,-,TRBV28,TRBJ2-3
ASSLSGGGTEAF,-,TRBV7-3,TRBJ1-1
ASSVRGTADTQY,-,TRBV7-6,TRBJ2-3
ASSLGLQAIGELF,-,TRBV7-2,TRBJ2-2
ASSQPAGPYGELF,-,TRBV3-1,TRBJ2-2
ASSQGKGTEAF,-,TRBV18,TRBJ1-1
ASSVRTGTTDTDTQY,-,TRBV5-1,TRBJ2-3
SVEAGRGGTDTQY,TRBD2,TRBV29-1,TRBJ2-3
ASSKAGQGSTDTQY,-,TRBV21-1,TRBJ2-3
ASSIGPGAWSYNEQF,-,TRBV19,TRBJ2-1
SARDGYHNEQF,-,TRBV20-1,TRBJ2-1
ASSEGSLSPLH,-,TRBV6-1,TRBJ1-6
ASREGLGNGYT,-,TRBV2,TRBJ1-2
ASSLDRELSEQY,-,TRBV5-1,TRBJ2-7
ASSSGGTGR,TRBD1,TRBV7-9,TRBJ1-3
ASTRGGDNSPLH,TRBD1,TRBV9,TRBJ1-6
SVPATPKETQY,-,TRBV29-1,TRBJ2-5
ASSQGPQQNSGRTGELF,-,TRBV4-2,TRBJ2-2
ASSGLMGTQETQY,-,TRBV9,TRBJ2-5
ASSFSGGKETQY,TRBD2,TRBV5-1,TRBJ2-5
ASSLVRTAYQETQY,-,TRBV5-5,TRBJ2-5
ASSLGITGMREAF,-,TRBV7-2,TRBJ1-1
SVDGREAF,-,TRBV29-1,TRBJ1-1
ASSTGTSTYEQY,TRBD2,TRBV7-8,TRBJ2-7
ASRQGAYGYT,TRBD1,TRBV27,TRBJ1-2
AIGGQNTEAF,-,TRBV10-3,TRBJ1-1
ASSYFPSGVIYEQY,TRBD2,TRBV6-5,TRBJ2-7
SARPGTGIEEQY,TRBD1,TRBV20-1,TRBJ2-7
ASSSRILGGYT,-,TRBV6-5,TRBJ1-2
ATASGGYEQY,TRBD2,TRBV19,TRBJ2-7
ASSQDRTGEYYGYT,TRBD1,TRBV4-3,TRBJ1-2
ASNGRQPNTGELF,-,TRBV9,TRBJ2-2
ASSFRALPYEQY,-,TRBV27,TRBJ2-7
ASSLAPGQTMNTEAF,TRBD1,TRBV5-1,TRBJ1-1
ARSLWAGGRTSTDTQY,TRBD2,TRBV5-3,TRBJ2-3
ASSQGSCYNEQF,-,TRBV3-2,TRBJ2-1
ASSLSANTDTQY,-,TRBV7-9,TRBJ2-3
ASSLGTKVPEQF,-,TRBV5-5,TRBJ2-1
ASSLLRGNADTQY,TRBD1,TRBV7-8,TRBJ2-3
ASSYLRTVHEQF,-,TRBV6-5,TRBJ2-1
ASSAAQGNEQF,-,TRBV5-1,TRBJ2-1
ASSLWGQGETNTEAF,TRBD1,TRBV5-1,TRBJ1-1
SPREFEGNTIY,-,TRBV20-1,TRBJ1-3
ATSRDRDKSYEQY,-,TRBV15,TRBJ2-7
ASSSGTANSPLH,-,TRBV7-3,TRBJ1-6
ASSYRGNTDTQY,-,TRBV6-5,TRBJ2-3
SARDLGQAEETQY,TRBD1,TRBV20-1,TRBJ2-5
ASSQEGENTGELF,-,TRBV4-3,TRBJ2-2
ASSAHTFQETQY,-,TRBV12-3/TRBV12-4,TRBJ2-5
ASSDGTGVNSTDTQY,TRBD1,TRBV2,TRBJ2-3